The 22 T cell receptor beta chains reported below all come from one sample, sequenced in a study of graft-versus-host responses after intestinal transplantation (dated by TCRdb to the early 2020s). The library came from the immunoSEQ multiplex PCR assay. What TCRdb holds here is the immuneACCESS table cut down to in-frame rearrangements. Part of the clones is not present; checked against another copy, under half of the missing clones reflect an unresolved V gene, and the others are unexplained. Present in this sample are around 29,000 clones, 90% to 95% of which were seen just once. The top ten hold approximately 0.77% of the sample. The sample was PBMCs, taken 66 days after intestinal transplant. These receptors were collected from a human patient who received an intestinal transplant, so some T cells may come from the graft donor.

V is TRBV11-2 and J is TRBJ1-1; 8 bases map to TRBD1. Germline lookup yields CDR1 SGHAT and CDR2 FQNNGV. J gave up 0 bases and V 7 bases, and 7 bases lay outside the gene matches. CDR3 length: 15 residues. As DNA, the CDR3 is TGTGCCAGCATAGGCCCAGGGGGCCTGAACACTGAAGCTTTCTTT. Translating gives CASIGPGGLNTEAFF.

This sequence joins TRBV28 and TRBJ1-6; D may be TRBD1 (5 bases). Germline-derived CDR1 and CDR2 are MDHEN and SYDVKM. The CDR3 consists of 16 residues. The V gene lost 5 bases and the J gene lost 14 bases, with 25 bases spanning the gap. In DNA, the CDR3 is TGTGCCAGCAGTCCCCGGGCAGGGACGCGAACTGTGACCCTCCACTTT. As protein: CASSPRAGTRTVTLHF.

This chain uses TRBV6-1 with TRBJ1-1; 7 positions match TRBD1. The germline V gene has CDR1 MNHNS and CDR2 SASEGT. V shed 6 bases, J shed 5 bases, and the junction held 6 bases outside the gene matches. CDR3 length: 13 residues. Written as DNA, the CDR3 is TGTGCCAGCAGGACAGGGATCCGGACTGAAGCTTTCTTT. This codes for CASRTGIRTEAFF.

This chain joins TRBV7-9 and TRBJ2-3; D is possibly TRBD2 (6 bases). Germline values: CDR1 SEHNR, CDR2 FQNEAQ (reference sequence). The CDR3 totals 15 residues. V was shortened by 6 bases and J by 0 bases, with 13 bases between the two germline ends. CDR3 in DNA: TGTGCCAGCAGTGGGTCGGGGACTAGCACAGATACGCAGTATTTT. Amino acids: CASSGSGTSTDTQYF.

V is TRBV7-9 and J is TRBJ2-7; 9 nucleotides match TRBD2. The ends lost 4 bases at V and 1 base at J; junction bases unmatched: 14. Germline CDR1 SEHNR, CDR2 FQNEAQ (reference sequence). The CDR3 is made up of 18 amino acids. CDR3 sequence: CASSSRTSTSGWSYEQYF. Written as DNA, the CDR3 is TGTGCCAGCAGCTCCCGGACGTCGACTAGCGGATGGTCCTACGAGCAGTACTTC.

The J gene is TRBJ1-1, the V gene TRBV19, with 7 bases that match TRBD1. V was pared by 3 bases and J by 6 bases, with 4 bases of the junction left unmatched. The CDR3 totals 13 residues. Germline CDR1 reads LNHDA; CDR2 reads SQIVND (reference sequence). Here the CDR3 DNA reads TGTGCCAGTAGTATTGAGGGGGCGTCTGAAGCTTTCTTT. Protein product: CASSIEGASEAFF.

V gene TRBV9 combines with J gene TRBJ2-7; D is unclear. Germline CDR1 reads SGDLS; CDR2 reads YYNGEE. The ends were cut back, 0 bases at V and 2 bases at J, with 9 bases in the middle. The CDR3 loop spans 14 amino acids. The CDR3 spells CASSVGAGPYEQYF. The CDR3 DNA reads TGTGCCAGCAGCGTAGGAGCAGGACCCTACGAGCAGTACTTC.

This clone has just one count. The V and J genes are TRBV27 and TRBJ2-7; 8 nucleotides align to TRBD2. Losses at the gene ends were 6 bases for V and 6 bases for J; bases not matched to a gene: 7. The germline V gene has CDR1 MNHEY and CDR2 SMNVEV (reference sequence). The CDR3 covers 13 residues. The CDR3 DNA sequence: TGTGCCAGCAGCTTAGCGGGAAGAGGCGAGCAGTACTTC. It specifies CASSLAGRGEQYF.

J is TRBJ2-1 and V is TRBV11-2; 13 nucleotides match TRBD2. The CDR3 consists of 18 residues. Germline V lookup: CDR1 SGHAT, CDR2 FQNNGV. V trimming: 3 bases; J trimming: 8 bases; junction bases outside the gene matches: 13. The CDR3 is CASSLQGAGTSGIHEQFF. CDR3 DNA: TGTGCCAGCAGCTTGCAGGGGGCCGGGACTAGCGGGATACATGAGCAGTTCTTC.

The V gene is TRBV5-6, the J gene TRBJ1-1; weak D call: TRBD1 (5 bases). This CDR3 has 14 amino acids. Per germline, CDR1 SGHDT and CDR2 YYEEEE. V was clipped by 0 bases and J by 2 bases, with 8 bases between them. The CDR3 reads CASSLVTGNTEAFF. The DNA of the CDR3 is TGTGCCAGCAGCTTGGTCACAGGTAACACTGAAGCTTTCTTT.

The chain combines TRBV4-1 with TRBJ2-7; D may match TRBD1 or TRBD2 (5 bases each). The CDR3 is 14 amino acids. CDR1 MGHRA and CDR2 YSYEKL come from the germline V gene. V was trimmed by 3 bases and J by 1 base, leaving 10 bases between them. The CDR3: CASSQPGPSYEQYF. CDR3 bases: TGCGCCAGCAGCCAGCCGGGACCATCCTACGAGCAGTACTTC.

The gene calls are TRBV4-2 and TRBJ2-3; 11 bases fit TRBD2. V lost 1 base, J lost 4 bases, and 4 bases stayed unmatched. Germline lookup yields CDR1 LGHNA and CDR2 YNFKEQ. The CDR3 covers 16 residues. CDR3 sequence (DNA): TGTGCCAGCAGCCAAGCAACTAGCGGGGGATCAGATACGCAGTATTTT. Translated: CASSQATSGGSDTQYF.

The rearrangement joins TRBV27 to TRBJ2-7, with D uncertain. Germline V gene lookup returns CDR1 MNHEY and CDR2 SMNVEV (reference sequence). The V gene lost 7 bases and the J gene lost 3 bases, with 16 bases spanning the gap. The CDR3 sequence is 14 residues long. The CDR3 DNA is TGTGCCAGCAAGTCGGCGGAGAAGGACTACGAGCAGTACTTC. Translated, it gives CASKSAEKDYEQYF.

In DNA, the CDR3 is TGCAGCGGCGGGTTCCCTGAAGCTTTCTTT. This translates into CSGGFPEAFF. This chain connects TRBV29-1 to TRBJ1-1; D is uncertain. This CDR3 has 10 residues. CDR1 is SQVTM, CDR2 ANQGSEA, per germline. Trimming cost V 7 bases and J 6 bases, with 9 bases left between them.

J is TRBJ2-1 and V is TRBV7-6; 7 bases line up with TRBD2. Germline V gene data show CDR1 as SGHVS and CDR2 as FNYEAQ. J lost 5 bases, V lost 5 bases, and 12 bases had no gene match. This CDR3 has 16 amino acids. CDR3 region: CASSPLGLYDHNEQFF. CDR3 DNA sequence: TGTGCCAGCAGCCCATTGGGACTATACGACCACAATGAGCAGTTCTTC.

The V gene is TRBV28, the J gene TRBJ2-5; 7 nucleotides agree with TRBD2. The V gene's germline CDR1 is MDHEN and CDR2 SYDVKM. This CDR3 region has 14 residues. V lost 6 bases to trimming and J lost 0 bases; unmatched junction nucleotides: 4. CDR3 region: CASRPAGNQETQYF. The CDR3 DNA reads as TGTGCCAGCAGACCAGCGGGGAACCAAGAGACCCAGTACTTC.

This chain links TRBV9 with TRBJ2-7; D not certain. The CDR3 has 14 residues. CDR1 and CDR2 from the germline V gene are SGDLS and YYNGEE. The V end was cut by 0 bases, the J end by 7 bases, with 14 bases between. CDR3: CASSVGSSSWEQYF. For the CDR3, the DNA is TGTGCCAGCAGCGTAGGATCCAGTTCCTGGGAGCAGTACTTC. Based on the CDR3 plus reference TRBV9 and TRBJ2-7, the full variable domain is DSGVTQTPKHLITATGQRVTLRCSPRSGDLSVYWYQQSLDQGLQFLIQYYNGEERAKGNILERFSAQQFPDLHSELNLSSLELGDSALYFCASSVGSSSWEQYFGPGTRLTVT.

Here the CDR3 DNA reads TGTGCCAGCAGACGACTAGCGGGGCGCCACAATGAGCAGTTCTTC. This encodes CASRRLAGRHNEQFF. The V and J genes are TRBV5-4 and TRBJ2-1, with 11 bases lining up with TRBD2. The V gene end was trimmed by 5 bases and the J gene end by 5 bases; junction bases not matched to a gene: 6. The CDR3 loop spans 15 amino acids. Per germline, CDR1 SGHNT and CDR2 YYREEE (reference sequence).

The V and J genes are TRBV4-1 and TRBJ2-2; D might be TRBD1 or TRBD2, each matching 5 bases. The germline V and J ends were trimmed by 6 bases and 7 bases, with 21 bases remaining between them. This CDR3 has 16 amino acids. CDR1 is MGHRA, CDR2 YSYEKL, per germline. The CDR3 reads CASSEMLGVYGGELFF. In nucleotides, the CDR3 is TGCGCCAGCAGTGAGATGCTGGGGGTTTACGGCGGGGAGCTGTTTTTT.

This chain links TRBV5-6 with TRBJ2-7, with D perhaps assigned TRBD1 or TRBD2 (6 bases each). The V end lost 1 base, the J end lost 0 bases, and 14 bases lay between the germline ends. The CDR3 runs to 16 residues. From germline, CDR1 is SGHDT and CDR2 YYEEEE. Written as DNA, the CDR3 is TGTGCCAGCAGCTTGACGGGGGCGAGGGGCTCCTACGAGCAGTACTTC. It codes for CASSLTGARGSYEQYF.

The rearrangement joins TRBV30 to TRBJ1-2; D is unclear. This CDR3 contains 13 residues. V lost 3 bases and J lost 1, with 9 bases in between. Germline assignment: CDR1 GTSNPN and CDR2 SVGIG (reference sequence). The CDR3 DNA follows: TGTGCCTGGAGGGGAAGATTTAACTATGGCTACACCTTC. Translating it yields CAWRGRFNYGYTF.

This rearrangement joins TRBV19 to TRBJ2-1; D is possibly TRBD1 (6 bases). The germline V and J ends were trimmed by 5 bases and 6 bases, with 8 bases remaining between them. The germline V gene encodes CDR1 LNHDA and CDR2 SQIVND (reference sequence). The CDR3 contains 12 residues. In DNA, the CDR3 is TGTGCCAGTAGTGCACAGGGCAATGAGCAGTTCTTC. Translating gives CASSAQGNEQFF.